This is a list of T cell receptor beta chains from one sample in a study of a mutant IDH1 vaccine in newly diagnosed glioma. Sequenced by immunoSEQ multiplex PCR; TCRdb stores in-frame clones only, minus some. The sample consists of some 80,000 clones, more than 70% of them appearing once. Their cognate antigens are unknown. The material was PBMCs, obtained from a glioma patient whose treatment included an IDH1 peptide vaccine. The receptors shown here come from a woman in her forties or fifties with glioma. Both conserved end residues are part of each CDR3. A D gene is named only where the DNA matches it firmly. Not every row has a clone size; where given, it reads once, few, many or a size class.

D gene: TRBD1; V gene: TRBV9; clone size: -; J gene: TRBJ1-2; CDR3 protein: CASSVGRTGGSYGYTF; CDR3 DNA: TGTGCCAGCAGCGTAGGAAGGACAGGGGGATCCTATGGCTACACCTTC
D gene: TRBD1; V gene: TRBV5-1; clone size: -; J gene: TRBJ1-5; CDR3 protein: CASSEGQGINQPQHF; CDR3 DNA: TGCGCCAGCAGTGAAGGACAGGGAATCAATCAGCCCCAGCATTTT
D gene: TRBD1; V gene: TRBV11-2; clone size: -; J gene: TRBJ2-7; CDR3 protein: CASTPSGTGGGQYF; CDR3 DNA: TGTGCCAGCACCCCTTCCGGGACAGGGGGAGGGCAGTACTTC
D gene: -; V gene: TRBV2; clone size: once; J gene: TRBJ2-7; CDR3 protein: CASSPRDRPGEQYF; CDR3 DNA: TGTGCCAGCAGTCCCCGGGACCGACCCGGCGAGCAGTACTTC
D gene: -; V gene: TRBV9; clone size: -; J gene: TRBJ2-3; CDR3 protein: CASSENGRQQDTQYF; CDR3 DNA: TGTGCCAGCAGCGAAAACGGACGGCAACAGGATACGCAGTATTTT
D gene: -; V gene: TRBV27; clone size: once; J gene: TRBJ2-1; CDR3 protein: CASSSTPAGRGYYNEQFF; CDR3 DNA: TGTGCCAGCAGTTCCACCCCCGCAGGCAGGGGCTACTACAATGAGCAGTTCTTC
D gene: -; V gene: TRBV9; clone size: -; J gene: TRBJ2-7; CDR3 protein: CASSVNISPAEQYF; CDR3 DNA: TGTGCCAGCAGCGTCAACATTAGCCCCGCCGAGCAGTACTTC
D gene: TRBD2; V gene: TRBV9; clone size: -; J gene: TRBJ2-2; CDR3 protein: CASSISGSRTGELFF; CDR3 DNA: TGTGCCAGCAGCATAAGCGGGAGTCGCACCGGGGAGCTGTTTTTT
D gene: -; V gene: TRBV14; clone size: -; J gene: TRBJ2-2; CDR3 protein: CASSLRDTYTGELFF; CDR3 DNA: TGTGCCAGCAGCCTCCGGGACACTTACACCGGGGAGCTGTTTTTT
D gene: TRBD1; V gene: TRBV10-3; clone size: -; J gene: TRBJ2-5; CDR3 protein: CATTGTGGETQYF; CDR3 DNA: TGTGCCACCACCGGGACAGGGGGGGAGACCCAGTACTTC
D gene: -; V gene: TRBV28; clone size: -; J gene: TRBJ2-7; CDR3 protein: CASSPPERTYEQYF; CDR3 DNA: TGTGCCAGCAGTCCCCCAGAGCGGACTTACGAGCAGTACTTC
D gene: -; V gene: TRBV6-5; clone size: -; J gene: TRBJ2-6; CDR3 protein: CASSYDSPAGANVLTF; CDR3 DNA: TGTGCCAGCAGTTACGACAGTCCGGCCGGGGCCAACGTCCTGACTTTC
D gene: -; V gene: TRBV7-9; clone size: -; J gene: TRBJ2-7; CDR3 protein: CASSSYGTSYEQYF; CDR3 DNA: TGTGCCAGCAGCTCCTATGGGACCTCCTACGAGCAGTACTTC
D gene: -; V gene: TRBV21-1; clone size: few; J gene: TRBJ1-1; CDR3 protein: CASSKERAGGTEAFF; CDR3 DNA: TGTGCCAGCAGCAAAGAAAGAGCAGGGGGCACTGAAGCTTTCTTT
D gene: -; V gene: TRBV28; clone size: few; J gene: TRBJ2-7; CDR3 protein: CASSFQNYEQYF; CDR3 DNA: TGTGCCAGCAGTTTTCAGAACTACGAGCAGTACTTC
D gene: TRBD2; V gene: TRBV6-5; clone size: -; J gene: TRBJ2-1; CDR3 protein: CAGIAGRDHNEQFF; CDR3 DNA: TGTGCCGGAATAGCGGGACGTGACCACAATGAGCAGTTCTTC
D gene: TRBD1; V gene: TRBV6-6; clone size: -; J gene: TRBJ1-1; CDR3 protein: CASSTGQGRTEAFF; CDR3 DNA: TGTGCCAGCAGTACCGGACAGGGAAGGACTGAAGCTTTCTTT
D gene: -; V gene: TRBV25-1; clone size: -; J gene: TRBJ2-3; CDR3 protein: CASSESADTQYF; CDR3 DNA: TGTGCCAGCAGTGAGTCAGCAGATACGCAGTATTTT
D gene: -; V gene: TRBV6-6; clone size: -; J gene: TRBJ2-2; CDR3 protein: CASSYSQGPGELFF; CDR3 DNA: TGTGCCAGCAGTTACTCCCAAGGGCCCGGGGAGCTGTTTTTT
D gene: TRBD1; V gene: TRBV2; clone size: -; J gene: TRBJ2-6; CDR3 protein: CASSRTGSTGANVLTF; CDR3 DNA: TGTGCCAGCAGTAGGACAGGGAGCACTGGGGCCAACGTCCTGACTTTC
D gene: -; V gene: TRBV19; clone size: few; J gene: TRBJ1-5; CDR3 protein: CASRGEGQGPQHF; CDR3 DNA: TGTGCCAGTAGAGGTGAAGGCCAGGGGCCCCAGCATTTT
D gene: -; V gene: TRBV7-9; clone size: -; J gene: TRBJ2-3; CDR3 protein: CASSPRKHIDTQYF; CDR3 DNA: TGTGCCAGCAGCCCGAGGAAACACATAGATACGCAGTATTTT
D gene: TRBD2; V gene: TRBV27; clone size: -; J gene: TRBJ2-7; CDR3 protein: CASSSSRTSGEQYF; CDR3 DNA: TGTGCCAGCAGTTCCTCGCGGACTAGCGGCGAGCAGTACTTC
D gene: TRBD1; V gene: TRBV19; clone size: -; J gene: TRBJ2-3; CDR3 protein: CASSIPDRADTQYF; CDR3 DNA: TGTGCCAGTAGTATCCCGGACAGGGCAGATACGCAGTATTTT
D gene: TRBD1; V gene: TRBV18; clone size: few; J gene: TRBJ1-5; CDR3 protein: CASSQSGNRGQPQHF; CDR3 DNA: TGTGCCAGCTCACAAAGCGGGAACAGGGGTCAGCCCCAGCATTTT
D gene: -; V gene: TRBV5-1; clone size: -; J gene: TRBJ1-4; CDR3 protein: CASSLSLTTTHEKLFF; CDR3 DNA: TGCGCCAGCAGCTTATCTCTCACTACGACCCATGAAAAACTGTTTTTT
D gene: -; V gene: TRBV21-1; clone size: -; J gene: TRBJ1-3; CDR3 protein: CASSKGVGVISGNTIYF; CDR3 DNA: TGTGCCAGCAGCAAAGGGGTAGGGGTGATCTCTGGAAACACCATATATTTT
D gene: -; V gene: TRBV27; clone size: -; J gene: TRBJ2-3; CDR3 protein: CASSPQGGLDTQYF; CDR3 DNA: TGTGCCAGCAGTCCCCAGGGGGGGCTAGATACGCAGTATTTT
D gene: TRBD1; V gene: TRBV5-4; clone size: once; J gene: TRBJ1-2; CDR3 protein: CASSSPTGNYGYTF; CDR3 DNA: TGTGCCAGCAGCTCACCGACAGGGAACTATGGCTACACCTTC
D gene: TRBD1; V gene: TRBV6-6; clone size: -; J gene: TRBJ2-7; CDR3 protein: CASTKGGTGGREQYF; CDR3 DNA: TGTGCCAGCACCAAAGGGGGGACAGGGGGCCGCGAGCAGTACTTC
D gene: TRBD1; V gene: TRBV19; clone size: -; J gene: TRBJ2-1; CDR3 protein: CASKSRGRDEQFF; CDR3 DNA: TGTGCCAGTAAGTCCAGGGGGCGCGATGAGCAGTTCTTC
D gene: -; V gene: TRBV18; clone size: -; J gene: TRBJ2-2; CDR3 protein: CASSRFSTGELFF; CDR3 DNA: TGTGCCAGCTCCCGATTCTCGACCGGGGAGCTGTTTTTT
D gene: -; V gene: TRBV7-2; clone size: -; J gene: TRBJ2-5; CDR3 protein: CASSLVGGAEGETQYF; CDR3 DNA: TGTGCCAGCAGCTTAGTAGGTGGGGCAGAGGGAGAGACCCAGTACTTC
D gene: TRBD1; V gene: TRBV6-6; clone size: -; J gene: TRBJ2-3; CDR3 protein: CASSRTGYGYTDTQYF; CDR3 DNA: TGTGCCAGCAGTCGGACAGGGTATGGCTACACAGATACGCAGTATTTT
D gene: TRBD1; V gene: TRBV10-3; clone size: few; J gene: TRBJ1-2; CDR3 protein: CAIKDRAEGYTF; CDR3 DNA: TGTGCCATCAAGGACAGGGCGGAGGGCTACACCTTC
D gene: -; V gene: TRBV4-2; clone size: -; J gene: TRBJ1-6; CDR3 protein: CASSQDRGAQSNSPLHF; CDR3 DNA: TGTGCCAGCAGCCAAGATCGGGGGGCGCAAAGTAATTCACCCCTCCACTTT
D gene: -; V gene: TRBV9; clone size: -; J gene: TRBJ1-3; CDR3 protein: CASSETGRGNTIYF; CDR3 DNA: TGTGCCAGCAGTGAAACAGGGCGAGGAAACACCATATATTTT
D gene: -; V gene: TRBV2; clone size: once; J gene: TRBJ2-5; CDR3 protein: CASSESLAVQETQYF; CDR3 DNA: TGTGCCAGCAGTGAATCGTTAGCGGTTCAAGAGACCCAGTACTTC
D gene: -; V gene: TRBV19; clone size: few; J gene: TRBJ1-1; CDR3 protein: CASSWAGMNTEAFF; CDR3 DNA: TGTGCCAGTAGTTGGGCAGGGATGAACACTGAAGCTTTCTTT
D gene: -; V gene: TRBV19; clone size: once; J gene: TRBJ2-6; CDR3 protein: CASSLGGPSSGANVLTF; CDR3 DNA: TGTGCCAGTAGCCTGGGGGGGCCCTCCTCTGGGGCCAACGTCCTGACTTTC
D gene: TRBD2; V gene: TRBV2; clone size: -; J gene: TRBJ2-1; CDR3 protein: CASGRRYGTSLYNEQFF; CDR3 DNA: TGTGCCAGCGGGCGGAGGTACGGGACTAGCCTATACAATGAGCAGTTCTTC
D gene: TRBD1; V gene: TRBV5-5; clone size: -; J gene: TRBJ1-6; CDR3 protein: CASSRDRAGSNSPLHF; CDR3 DNA: TGTGCCAGCAGCCGGGACAGGGCGGGTAGTAATTCACCCCTCCACTTT
D gene: -; V gene: TRBV10-1; clone size: few; J gene: TRBJ2-3; CDR3 protein: CASSVEVASDTQYF; CDR3 DNA: TGCGCCAGCAGTGTGGAGGTCGCCTCAGATACGCAGTATTTT
D gene: TRBD2; V gene: TRBV27; clone size: -; J gene: TRBJ2-1; CDR3 protein: CASSSIWTSGSDEQFF; CDR3 DNA: TGTGCCAGCAGTTCAATCTGGACTAGCGGGAGTGATGAGCAGTTCTTC
D gene: TRBD1; V gene: TRBV9; clone size: -; J gene: TRBJ1-5; CDR3 protein: CASSPQGGRNQPQHF; CDR3 DNA: TGTGCCAGCAGCCCTCAGGGGGGACGCAATCAGCCCCAGCATTTT
D gene: -; V gene: TRBV11-2; clone size: -; J gene: TRBJ2-5; CDR3 protein: CASSDLRVGGETQYF; CDR3 DNA: TGTGCCAGCAGCGACCTACGGGTCGGGGGAGAGACCCAGTACTTC
D gene: -; V gene: TRBV28; clone size: once; J gene: TRBJ1-5; CDR3 protein: CASSLGGLSNQPQHF; CDR3 DNA: TGTGCCAGCAGTTTAGGGGGTCTTAGCAATCAGCCCCAGCATTTT
D gene: -; V gene: TRBV5-6; clone size: -; J gene: TRBJ1-2; CDR3 protein: CASRPPRGGANYGYTF; CDR3 DNA: TGTGCCAGCAGGCCACCGCGGGGGGGTGCTAACTATGGCTACACCTTC
D gene: -; V gene: TRBV7-2; clone size: -; J gene: TRBJ2-5; CDR3 protein: CASSIWKEETQYF; CDR3 DNA: TGTGCCAGCAGCATCTGGAAGGAAGAGACCCAGTACTTC
D gene: TRBD2; V gene: TRBV18; clone size: -; J gene: TRBJ2-7; CDR3 protein: CASSPGLAGRNSYEQYF; CDR3 DNA: TGTGCCAGCTCACCGGGACTAGCGGGCCGAAACTCCTACGAGCAGTACTTC
D gene: TRBD1; V gene: TRBV27; clone size: -; J gene: TRBJ1-6; CDR3 protein: CASSLNRGSSPLHF; CDR3 DNA: TGTGCCAGCAGTCTAAACAGGGGTAGCTCACCCCTCCACTTT
D gene: TRBD2; V gene: TRBV14; clone size: -; J gene: TRBJ2-1; CDR3 protein: CASSQDSGRIHNEQFF; CDR3 DNA: TGTGCCAGCAGCCAAGATAGCGGGAGAATCCACAATGAGCAGTTCTTC